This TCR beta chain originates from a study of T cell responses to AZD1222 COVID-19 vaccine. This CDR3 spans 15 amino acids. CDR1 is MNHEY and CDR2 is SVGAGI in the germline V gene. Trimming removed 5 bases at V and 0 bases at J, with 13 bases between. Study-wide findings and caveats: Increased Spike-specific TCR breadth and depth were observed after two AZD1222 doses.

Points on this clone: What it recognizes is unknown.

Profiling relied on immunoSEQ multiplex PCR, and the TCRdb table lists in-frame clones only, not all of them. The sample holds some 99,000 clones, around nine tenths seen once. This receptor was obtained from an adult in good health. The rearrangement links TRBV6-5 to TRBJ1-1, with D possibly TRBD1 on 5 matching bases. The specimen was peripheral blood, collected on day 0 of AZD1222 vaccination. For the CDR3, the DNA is TGTGCCAGCAGTCGCCATAGACAGATGAACACTGAAGCTTTCTTT. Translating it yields CASSRHRQMNTEAFF.